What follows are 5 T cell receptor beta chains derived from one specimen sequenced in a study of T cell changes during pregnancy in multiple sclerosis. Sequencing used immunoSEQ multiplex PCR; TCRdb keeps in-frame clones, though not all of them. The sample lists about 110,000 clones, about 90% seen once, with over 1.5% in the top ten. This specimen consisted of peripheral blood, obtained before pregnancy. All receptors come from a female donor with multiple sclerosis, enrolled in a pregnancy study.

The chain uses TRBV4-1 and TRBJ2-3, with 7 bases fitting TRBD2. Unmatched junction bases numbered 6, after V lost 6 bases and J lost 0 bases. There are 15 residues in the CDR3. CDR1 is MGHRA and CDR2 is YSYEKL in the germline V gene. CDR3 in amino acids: CASSLSGVSTDTQYF. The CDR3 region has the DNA TGCGCCAGCAGTCTAAGCGGGGTTAGCACAGATACGCAGTATTTT.

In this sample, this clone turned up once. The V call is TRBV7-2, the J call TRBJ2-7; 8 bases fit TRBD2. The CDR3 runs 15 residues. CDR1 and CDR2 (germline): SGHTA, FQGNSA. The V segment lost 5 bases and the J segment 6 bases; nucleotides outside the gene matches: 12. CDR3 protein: CASSPPGLGFREQYF. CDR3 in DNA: TGTGCCAGCAGCCCTCCGGGACTAGGTTTTCGCGAGCAGTACTTC.

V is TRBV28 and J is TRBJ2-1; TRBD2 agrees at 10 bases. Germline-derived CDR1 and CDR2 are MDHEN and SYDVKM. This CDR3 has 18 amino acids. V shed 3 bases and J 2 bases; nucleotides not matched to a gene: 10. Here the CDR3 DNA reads TGTGCCAGCAGTTTTCCCCGTGCTAGCGGGAGAACCTACAATGAGCAGTTCTTC. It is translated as CASSFPRASGRTYNEQFF.

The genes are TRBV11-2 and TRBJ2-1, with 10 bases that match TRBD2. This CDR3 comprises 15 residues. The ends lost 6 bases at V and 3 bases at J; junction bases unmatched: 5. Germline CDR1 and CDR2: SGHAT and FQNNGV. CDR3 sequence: CASSTAGGNYNEQFF. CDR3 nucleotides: TGTGCCAGCAGTACAGCGGGAGGGAACTACAATGAGCAGTTCTTC.

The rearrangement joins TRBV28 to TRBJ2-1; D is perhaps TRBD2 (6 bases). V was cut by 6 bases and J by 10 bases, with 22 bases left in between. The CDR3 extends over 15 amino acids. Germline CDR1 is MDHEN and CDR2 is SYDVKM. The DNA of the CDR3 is TGTGCCAGCAGCAATCCGGGAGCACCGACGAGAGAGCAGTTCTTC. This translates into CASSNPGAPTREQFF. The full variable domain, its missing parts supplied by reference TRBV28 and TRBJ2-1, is DVKVTQSSRYLVKRTGEKVFLECVQDMDHENMFWYRQDPGLGLRLIYFSYDVKMKEKGDIPEGYSVSREKKERFSLILESASTNQTSMYLCASSNPGAPTREQFFGPGTRLTVL.